This T cell receptor (beta chain) emerged from a study of shared clonotypes between healthy human individuals. The material for each subset, its genomic DNA, was split evenly across several immunoSEQ plates. The assay was immunoSEQ multiplex PCR, and TCRdb's table has in-frame clones only and misses some. The sample records about 1.4 million clones, about 96% being singletons. CDR1 is MDHEN, CDR2 SYDVKM, per germline. V lost 7 bases to trimming and J lost 4 bases, with 14 bases between them. This CDR3 is built from 13 residues. The rearrangement links TRBV28 to TRBJ2-7; D remains unclear. The sequenced sample consisted of naive CD4+ T cells sorted from blood. As for subset: CD45RA+ positively selected. The receptor was isolated from a man under 40 in good health. CDR3 in DNA: TGTGCCAGCACCCCGAGGTTTTTGTACGAGCAGTACTTC. It is translated as CASTPRFLYEQYF.